The present TCR beta chain was sequenced within a study of cytomegalovirus exposure and HLA in healthy donors. Study in general: A prior study identified 117 million unique TCR beta sequences from about 180 million T cells. Within the Caucasian-associated ancestry cluster were around 81% of the approximately 400 genotyped donors.

Primers: 60 Vbeta forward and 13 Jbeta reverse. Assay: immunoSEQ multiplex PCR; the TCRdb copy retains only in-frame clones and omits some. The data contain 150,000 to 200,000 clones, around 85% of them seen just once; the ten biggest clones take up around 2%. The study, taken as a whole, reports: The authors listed 150 or so TCR beta chains as cytomegalovirus-associated.

The germline V gene encodes CDR1 SGDLS and CDR2 YYNGEE. J lost 6 bases, V lost 4 bases, and 17 bases had no gene match. The CDR3 covers 18 residues. Remarks on this clone: Antigen specificity is unknown.

This TCR was sampled from a man aged 18 to 29 in good health and CMV-seronegative. The sample was PBMCs. V usage is TRBV9 and J usage is TRBJ2-2; the match to TRBD2 covers 8 bases. For the CDR3, the DNA is TGTGCCAGCAGCCCTTGGGTTTCGGGAGGGGCCGCCTCCGGGGAGCTGTTTTTT. Protein: CASSPWVSGGAASGELFF.